This entry lists 23 T cell receptor beta chains sequenced from one sample in a study of blood T cells in healthy people across ages. For the second PCR, which ran for roughly 6 to 11 cycles, a sample-barcoded 5' primer and a J-beta primer mix were used. From the 5' RACE reads, TCRdb called clonotypes with MiXCR, one entry per CDR3 protein. The sample comprises about 1.4 million distinct CDR3 sequences, 45% to 70% of which are singletons, and 6.5% to 8% rests with the top ten. The sample comprised blood. These receptors all stem from a man aged 18 to 30 in good health.

This chain joins TRBV6-5 and TRBJ1-2, with a possible D match to TRBD1 (5 bases). Deletions cut 7 bases from V and 5 bases from J, with 14 bases between. Germline values: CDR1 MNHEY, CDR2 SVGAGI. The CDR3 length is 13 residues. CDR3 nucleotides: TGTGCCAGCAACCCTACTGGGGGGTATGGCTACACCTTC. Its translation is CASNPTGGYGYTF.

The chain combines TRBV12-3 or TRBV12-4 with TRBJ1-4, with D hard to call. CDR3 length: 14 amino acids. V was clipped by 3 bases and J by 4 bases, with 9 bases between them. The CDR3 protein is CASSFGQINEKLFF. The CDR3 DNA is TGTGCCAGCAGTTTCGGCCAGATTAATGAAAAACTGTTTTTT.

J is TRBJ1-2 and V is TRBV21-1; the table's D call, TRBD1, has no DNA check behind it. TRBV21-1 is designated a pseudogene. The CDR3 runs 15 residues. CDR3 DNA: TGTGCCAGCAGCAAAACTACAGTGGGGATCTATGGCTACACCTTC. Translation gives CASSKTTVGIYGYTF.

The gene calls are TRBV5-1 and TRBJ2-5; 8 bases line up with TRBD2. V shed 4 bases and J 2 bases; nucleotides not matched to a gene: 7. Germline CDR1 SGHRS, CDR2 YFSETQ. This CDR3 contains 15 residues. The CDR3, as DNA: TGCGCCAGCAGCACCGGGACTAGGGGGCAAGAGACCCAGTACTTC. Protein sequence: CASSTGTRGQETQYF.

The J gene is TRBJ2-1, the V gene TRBV4-2; TRBD2 aligns across 7 bases. The last part of the DNA fits TRBJ2-7 better; the J call may be wrong. Per the germline V gene, CDR1 is LGHNA and CDR2 is YNFKEQ. The CDR3 has 16 residues. The CDR3 coding sequence is TGTGCCAGCAGCCAAGATCGACGGGAGGCCTACAATGAGCAGTACTTC. Translated: CASSQDRREAYNEQYF.

This sequence joins TRBV6-6 and TRBJ1-6; 12 bases fit TRBD1. Germline CDR1 MNHNY, CDR2 SVGAGI (reference sequence). The CDR3 is 16 residues long. Trimming removed 2 bases from V and 9 bases from J; junction bases left unmatched: 5. This CDR3 is CASSYRGDRGLSPLHF. The DNA for the CDR3 is TGTGCCAGCAGTTACCGAGGGGACAGGGGGCTTTCACCCCTCCACTTT.

The table lists this clonotype with a few counts. V is TRBV6-6 and J is TRBJ2-7; possibly TRBD2 for D (6 bases). The V end lost 5 bases, the J end lost 9 bases, and 20 bases lay between the germline ends. CDR1 and CDR2 (germline): MNHNY, SVGAGI (reference sequence). The CDR3 covers 14 residues. This CDR3 is CASSTGTGGELQYF. The CDR3 DNA follows: TGTGCCAGCAGTACCGGGACTGGCGGGGAGCTGCAGTACTTC.

The chain carries TRBV24-1 and TRBJ1-2; D is possibly TRBD1 (5 bases). V lost 8 bases to trimming and J lost 2 bases, with 17 bases between them. CDR1 is KGHDR, CDR2 SFDVKD, per germline. The CDR3 covers 15 residues. The CDR3 nucleotides read TGTGCCACCAAAGATGAGGACAAAAGAAACTATGGCTACACCTTC. It specifies CATKDEDKRNYGYTF.

This chain joins TRBV20-1 and TRBJ1-2; unclear D gene. The CDR3 runs to 13 residues. CDR1 is DFQATT, CDR2 SNEGSKA, per germline (reference sequence). DNA for the CDR3: TGCAGCACAAAGACTTTAGCTGGGGATGGCTACACCTTC. Its translation: CSTKTLAGDGYTF.

This chain uses TRBV6-1 with TRBJ1-4, with TRBD1 matching 7 bases. Germline V gene lookup returns CDR1 MNHNS and CDR2 SASEGT. Losses at the gene ends were 6 bases for V and 5 bases for J; bases not matched to a gene: 9. CDR3 length: 15 residues. The CDR3 loop is CASRGTGTVNEKLFF. CDR3 nucleotides: TGTGCCAGCAGGGGGACCGGGACAGTAAATGAAAAACTGTTTTTT.

The chain employs TRBV18 and TRBJ2-5, with 10 bases identical to TRBD1. The CDR3 extends over 18 amino acids. CDR1 is KGHSH and CDR2 is LQKENI in the germline V gene. V was pared by 2 bases and J by 11 bases, with 20 bases of the junction left unmatched. The CDR3 loop reads CASSPEETGGFNSYGQYF. The CDR3 coding sequence is TGTGCCAGCTCACCAGAGGAGACAGGGGGCTTTAATTCCTACGGGCAGTACTTC.

The J gene is TRBJ1-2, the V gene TRBV10-3, with no clear D. The V end lost 6 bases, the J end lost 5 bases, and 10 bases lay between the germline ends. The CDR3 runs to 12 residues. The germline V gene encodes CDR1 ENHRY and CDR2 SYGVKD. The CDR3 DNA reads TGTGCCATCAGGACCGGCGGGTATGGCTACACCTTC. Protein sequence: CAIRTGGYGYTF.

The chain is built from TRBV6-6 and TRBJ2-4; D perhaps matches TRBD2 (6 bases). TRBJ2-7 matches the DNA end more closely, so the J call is doubtful. This CDR3 has 15 amino acids. Germline CDR1 reads MNHNY; CDR2 reads SVGAGI (reference sequence). CDR3 region: CASRTEAGPLYEQYF. CDR3 DNA sequence: TGTGCCAGCAGGACCGAGGCGGGGCCCCTCTACGAGCAGTACTTC.

The chain is built from TRBV20-1 and TRBJ1-5, with D perhaps TRBD1 (5 bases). V was shortened by 5 bases and J by 6 bases, with 14 bases between the two germline ends. The CDR3 runs 13 residues. Germline assignment: CDR1 DFQATT and CDR2 SNEGSKA (reference sequence). CDR3 bases: TGCAGTGCTGTCAGTTCGGGGGGTCAGCCCCAGCATTTT. Protein sequence: CSAVSSGGQPQHF.

V gene TRBV2 combines with J gene TRBJ2-7; 10 nucleotides match TRBD1. The trim removed 5 bases at V and 1 base at J, leaving 8 bases unmatched. The CDR3 sequence is 16 residues long. Looked up from germline, CDR1 is SNHLY and CDR2 is FYNNEI. CDR3 DNA sequence: TGTGCCAGCAGTCCCTTAGACAGGGGGCAATCCTACGAGCAGTACTTC. This encodes CASSPLDRGQSYEQYF.

V and J are TRBV20-1 and TRBJ2-3, with D tentatively TRBD2 (6 bases). Trimming shortened V by 4 bases and J by 0 bases, and 8 bases separated the two germline ends. CDR1 and CDR2 (germline): DFQATT, SNEGSKA (reference sequence). This CDR3 contains 13 residues. The CDR3 region has the DNA TGCAGTGCTATAGCGGCAAGCACAGATACGCAGTATTTT. It translates to CSAIAASTDTQYF.

The V call is TRBV7-2, the J call TRBJ2-1, with 10 bases that match TRBD2. With 0 bases clipped from V and 7 bases from J, the junction kept 18 bases outside the gene matches. The CDR3 contains 20 residues. The germline gives CDR1 SGHTA, CDR2 FQGNSA. The CDR3 sequence: CASSLASLGTSAPRLNEQFF. In DNA, the CDR3 is TGTGCCAGCAGCTTAGCTTCTTTGGGGACTAGCGCCCCGAGGTTGAATGAGCAGTTCTTC.

The chain joins TRBV20-1 to TRBJ1-2; D is perhaps TRBD1 (5 bases). Trimming pared 6 bases from V and 7 bases from J, leaving 18 bases between. The CDR3 is 13 residues long. Germline V gene sequence: CDR1 DFQATT, CDR2 SNEGSKA (reference sequence). DNA of the CDR3: TGCAGTGCGGAAAGGGTAGGGACTCCTGGCTACACCTTC. This encodes CSAERVGTPGYTF.

This clonotype turned up a few times. CDR3 region: CASGNTGTGSSYEQYF. The CDR3 DNA reads as TGTGCCAGCGGGAACACCGGGACAGGGAGCTCCTACGAGCAGTACTTC. This sequence joins TRBV2 and TRBJ2-7; 9 bases fit TRBD1. The CDR3 spans 16 residues. CDR1 and CDR2 from the germline V gene are SNHLY and FYNNEI. V lost 8 bases to trimming and J lost 0 bases; unmatched junction nucleotides: 11.

This chain links TRBV11-2 with TRBJ1-1, with D perhaps matching TRBD1 (5 bases). The germline V gene has CDR1 SGHAT and CDR2 FQNNGV. Deletions cut 5 bases from V and 11 bases from J, with 12 bases between. CDR3 length: 11 residues. CDR3 DNA: TGTGCCAGCAGCCGGGGGGGGAGGGCTTTCTTT. This sequence encodes CASSRGGRAFF. The complete variable domain, with remaining parts taken from reference TRBV11-2 and TRBJ1-1, reads EAGVAQSPRYKIIEKRQSVAFWCNPISGHATLYWYQQILGQGPKLLIQFQNNGVVDDSQLPKDRFSAERLKGVDSTLKIQPAKLEDSAVYLCASSRGGRAFFGQGTRLTVV.

V usage is TRBV14 and J usage is TRBJ1-4; D is unresolved. V was cut by 1 base and J by 6 bases, with 12 bases left in between. Germline CDR1 reads SGHDN; CDR2 reads FVKESK. The CDR3 consists of 15 residues. As DNA, the CDR3 is TGTGCCAGCAGCCAAGCCCTGTTGGGCCATGAAAAACTGTTTTTT. Amino acid sequence: CASSQALLGHEKLFF.

This clonotype came up once. The CDR3 spells CAIKSDMNTEAFF. CDR3 sequence (DNA): TGTGCCATCAAATCAGACATGAACACTGAAGCTTTCTTT. This rearrangement joins TRBV10-3 to TRBJ1-1, with D unclear. The CDR3 covers 13 residues. Germline CDR1 reads ENHRY; CDR2 reads SYGVKD. Trimming cost V 7 bases and J 0 bases, with 9 bases left between them.

This chain links TRBV5-6 with TRBJ2-1, with 8 bases lining up with TRBD2. Germline V CDR1 and CDR2: SGHDT, YYEEEE. V gave up 0 bases and J gave up 4 bases; unmatched junction bases: 6. The CDR3 has 16 residues. The CDR3 region has the DNA TGTGCCAGCAGCTTGGCTCGGGAGGGCCGATACAATGAGCAGTTCTTC. Translating it yields CASSLAREGRYNEQFF.